These T cell receptor beta chains were read from a single sample in a study of T cell repertoires in cytomegalovirus infection. TCRdb passed the reads through MiXCR, listing each CDR3 protein once. The sample has around 19,000 distinct CDR3 sequences; around 40% are singletons. These receptors are not linked to any known antigen. This material consisted of CD8+ T cells from cultured PBMCs, taken from culture after CMV antigen stimulation. The receptors here all came from a human donor in good health (CMV status not recorded). Some clones in this sample may be carry-over from other donors' samples. Both conserved end residues are part of each CDR3. A D gene is named only where the DNA matches it firmly. Only part of the rows carry a size: once, few, many, or a class if the clone is expanded.

cdr3_aa cdr3_nt d_call j_call cdr3_length clone_size v_call
CASSLTQYTGELFF TGTGCTAGCAGCTTAACGCAGTACACCGGGGAGCTGTTTTTT - TRBJ2-2 14 many TRBV7-7
CASSLGGPAVAPYNEQFF TGTGCCAGCAGCTTAGGGGGTCCGGCGGTCGCCCCTTACAATGAGCAGTTCTTC - TRBJ2-1 18 - TRBV7-2
CASSPGLSYEQYF TGCGCCAGCAGCCCGGGCCTTTCCTACGAGCAGTACTTC - TRBJ2-7 13 few TRBV5-1
CASSYSTYGDLQYF TGTGCCAGCAGTTACTCGACCTACGGAGATTTGCAGTATTTT - TRBJ2-3 14 - TRBV6-5
CASRIGNQPQHF TGTGCCAGCAGGATTGGCAATCAGCCCCAGCATTTT - TRBJ1-5 12 - TRBV7-2
CASRGDGGAGETQYF TGTGCCAGCAGAGGAGATGGGGGGGCTGGGGAGACCCAGTACTTC - TRBJ2-5 15 few TRBV6-5
CASRRNLGQGGGNSPLHF TGTGCCAGCAGGCGGAACCTCGGACAGGGCGGTGGTAATTCACCCCTCCACTTT TRBD1 TRBJ1-6 18 - TRBV6-2/TRBV6-3
CASSQDWDRVYEQYF TGCGCCAGCAGCCAAGATTGGGACAGGGTGTACGAGCAGTACTTC TRBD1 TRBJ2-7 15 few TRBV4-1
CASSLGGTGTEAFF TGTGCCAGCAGTTTGGGCGGGACAGGGACTGAAGCTTTCTTT TRBD1 TRBJ1-1 14 - TRBV27
CASSYGLRTLRRSYNEQFF TGTGCCAGCAGTTATGGTTTACGGACATTAAGGCGTTCGTACAATGAGCAGTTCTTC - TRBJ2-1 19 few TRBV6-6
CAIQTGQGAREQYF TGTGCCATCCAGACGGGGCAGGGGGCGCGTGAGCAGTACTTC TRBD1 TRBJ2-7 14 few TRBV28
CASSPPIYTDTEAFF TGTGCCAGCTCACCCCCAATCTACACGGACACTGAAGCTTTCTTT - TRBJ1-1 15 - TRBV18
CSARALTSGSYEQYF TGCAGTGCTAGAGCCCTGACTAGCGGGAGTTACGAGCAGTACTTC TRBD2 TRBJ2-7 15 - TRBV20-1
CASSPLWTSGGYNEQFF TGTGCCAGCAGTCCACTCTGGACTAGCGGGGGGTACAATGAGCAGTTCTTC TRBD2 TRBJ2-1 17 - TRBV6-1
CASRDRGFDTEAFF TGTGCCAGCAGAGACAGGGGTTTTGACACTGAAGCTTTCTTT TRBD1 TRBJ1-1 14 - TRBV27
CASSQGDGGRDTEAFF TGCGCCAGCAGCCAAGGGGACGGGGGGAGGGACACTGAAGCTTTCTTT - TRBJ1-1 16 few TRBV4-3
CASSPSGHENTEAFF TGCGCCAGCAGCCCCTCGGGACACGAGAACACTGAAGCTTTCTTT - TRBJ1-1 15 - TRBV4-1
CASSLIASSSYEQYF TGTGCCAGCAGTTTAATTGCATCGAGCTCCTACGAGCAGTACTTC - TRBJ2-7 15 - TRBV12-3/TRBV12-4
CASSLGGTTEAFF TGTGCCAGCAGCTTAGGAGGAACCACTGAAGCTTTCTTT - TRBJ1-1 13 many TRBV7-2
CASSDRGYEQYF TGTGCCAGCAGCGACAGGGGATACGAGCAGTACTTC TRBD1 TRBJ2-7 12 - TRBV14
CASSYLKQGTQPQHF TGTGCCAGCAGTTACCTCAAACAGGGGACACAGCCCCAGCATTTT TRBD1 TRBJ1-5 15 few TRBV6-2/TRBV6-3
CASSLLGGTPRIYEQYF TGTGCCAGCAGTTTATTAGGGGGGACGCCGAGGATCTACGAGCAGTACTTC - TRBJ2-7 17 few TRBV28
CASSYGQGRPYF TGTGCCAGCAGCTATGGACAGGGGCGTCCGTACTTC TRBD1 TRBJ2-7 12 - TRBV12-3/TRBV12-4
CASSLRPDGTSKNEQFF TGTGCCAGCAGCTTGAGACCTGACGGGACTAGCAAGAATGAGCAGTTCTTC TRBD2 TRBJ2-1 17 - TRBV5-8
CASSVAHWDSGNTIYF TGTGCCAGCAGCGTAGCCCACTGGGACTCTGGAAACACCATATATTTT - TRBJ1-3 16 - TRBV9
CASSAGLSSYEQYF TGTGCCAGCAGCGCGGGCTTAAGCTCCTACGAGCAGTACTTC - TRBJ2-7 14 - TRBV7-9
CSAHRGRDYNEQFF TGCAGTGCCCACAGGGGCAGGGACTACAATGAGCAGTTCTTC TRBD1 TRBJ2-1 14 - TRBV20-1
CASSSVAGENFYEQYF TGTGCCAGCAGCTCTGTAGCGGGGGAGAACTTCTACGAGCAGTACTTC TRBD2 TRBJ2-7 16 - TRBV7-3
CASSADTYNEQFF TGTGCCAGCAGCGCGGACACCTACAATGAGCAGTTCTTC - TRBJ2-1 13 - TRBV7-9